This T cell receptor beta chain was retrieved from a study of tumor-infiltrating lymphocytes in primary liver carcinoma. Reverse transcription of 500 to 650 ng total RNA with a constant-region primer produced TCR beta cDNA. Three rounds of nested multiplex PCR with slightly modified ARM-PCR produced TCR beta libraries. TRBV1-TRBV30 forward and Cbeta reverse primers drove the first two roughly 10-cycle rounds. TCRdb re-analysed the multiplex PCR reads in MiXCR, keeping a single row per CDR3 protein. This table has around 210,000 distinct CDR3 sequences, about two thirds appearing once. Germline CDR1 and CDR2: SEHNR and FQNEAQ (reference sequence). The CDR3 covers 15 residues. This clonotype showed up just once. A read error may produce the germline difference seen at one junction end. The source of the blood RNA was unsorted whole blood, and germline DNA was extracted as well.

The source of this sequence is a woman aged 55 to 70 with primary liver carcinoma and hepatitis B virus infection. J is TRBJ1-5 and V is TRBV7-9; 7 positions match TRBD1. Sequences were obtained from peripheral blood. The CDR3 here is CASILGTAIAQPQHF. The CDR3 DNA is TGTGCCAGCATCTTAGGGACAGCGATCGCTCAGCCCCAGCATTTT. Full variable domain (outside the CDR3, taken from reference TRBV7-9 and TRBJ1-5): DTGVSQNPRHKITKRGQNVTFRCDPISEHNRLYWYRQTLGQGPEFLTYFQNEAQLEKSRLLSDRFSAERPKGSFSTLEIQRTEQGDSAMYLCASILGTAIAQPQHFGDGTRLSIL.